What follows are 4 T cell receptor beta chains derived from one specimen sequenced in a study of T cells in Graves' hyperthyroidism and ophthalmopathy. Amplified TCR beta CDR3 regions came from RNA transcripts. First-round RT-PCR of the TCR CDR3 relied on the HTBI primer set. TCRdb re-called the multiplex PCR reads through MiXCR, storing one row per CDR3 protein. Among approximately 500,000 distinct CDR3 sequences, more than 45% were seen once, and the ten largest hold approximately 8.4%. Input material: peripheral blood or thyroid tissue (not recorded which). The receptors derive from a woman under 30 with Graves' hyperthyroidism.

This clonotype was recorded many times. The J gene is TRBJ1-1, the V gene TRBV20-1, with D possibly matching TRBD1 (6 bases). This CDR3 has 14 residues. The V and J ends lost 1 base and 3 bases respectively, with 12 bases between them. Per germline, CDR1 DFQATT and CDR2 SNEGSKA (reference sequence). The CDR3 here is CSARGDTSDTEAFF. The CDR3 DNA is TGCAGTGCTAGAGGGGACACCTCGGACACTGAAGCTTTCTTT.

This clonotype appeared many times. The CDR3 loop is CASSLDVVELATYEQYF. The DNA for the CDR3 is TGTGCCAGCAGCTTAGACGTGGTAGAACTAGCTACCTACGAGCAGTACTTC. The chain joins TRBV7-8 to TRBJ2-7, with a weak D call TRBD2 (6 bases). V lost 1 base and J 2 bases, leaving 18 bases between the germline ends. The CDR3 totals 17 residues. Germline loops: CDR1 SGHVS, CDR2 FQNEAQ.

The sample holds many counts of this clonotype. In nucleotides, the CDR3 is TGTGCCAGCCTAACAGGGTTAGTCACAGATACGCAGTATTTT. This encodes CASLTGLVTDTQYF. The chain joins TRBV2 to TRBJ2-3, with a weak D call TRBD1 (6 bases). Trimming took 8 bases from V and 2 from J, leaving 14 bases between them. This CDR3 contains 14 residues. CDR1 and CDR2 (germline): SNHLY, FYNNEI.

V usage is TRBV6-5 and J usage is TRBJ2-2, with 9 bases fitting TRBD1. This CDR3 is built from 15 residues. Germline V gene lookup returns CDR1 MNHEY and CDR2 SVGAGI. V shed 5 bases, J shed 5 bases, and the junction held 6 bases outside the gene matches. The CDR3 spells CASSRGTGRTGELFF. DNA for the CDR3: TGTGCCAGCAGTCGGGGGACAGGGCGTACCGGGGAGCTGTTTTTT.